The 26 T cell receptor beta chains in this list originate from one sample, sequenced in a study of blood T cell repertoires in COVID-19. Some clones are missing from TCRdb's copy, which holds only in-frame ones; the method was immunoSEQ multiplex PCR. The table records some 240,000 clones, roughly 90% of them present only once. The source material was peripheral blood. The source is a woman aged 55-69 years with COVID-19, enrolled during active disease.

The genes are TRBV6-1 and TRBJ1-6; no clear D gene. The CDR3 is 14 amino acids. V was cut by 2 bases and J by 7 bases, with 9 bases left in between. CDR1 MNHNS and CDR2 SASEGT come from the germline V gene. Here the CDR3 DNA reads TGTGCCAGCAGTGAACATGGCCAAAATTCACCCCTCCACTTT. It specifies CASSEHGQNSPLHF.

The rearrangement joins TRBV19 to TRBJ1-1; possibly TRBD1 for D (6 bases). This CDR3 has 17 residues. V was shortened by 1 base and J by 2 bases, with 17 bases between the two germline ends. Germline V lookup: CDR1 LNHDA, CDR2 SQIVND (reference sequence). The DNA of the CDR3 is TGTGCCAGTAGTATAGGTGGCAGGGGCGAAGCCAACACTGAAGCTTTCTTT. This codes for CASSIGGRGEANTEAFF.

The genes are TRBV7-2 and TRBJ2-5; D might be TRBD1 (7 bases). Germline values: CDR1 SGHTA, CDR2 FQGNSA. V was shortened by 4 bases and J by 2 bases, with 14 bases between the two germline ends. There are 15 residues in the CDR3. Here the CDR3 reads CASSWRGTDQETQYF. The CDR3 DNA sequence: TGTGCCAGCAGCTGGAGGGGGACAGATCAAGAGACCCAGTACTTC.

The sample holds a few counts of this clone. The V and J genes are TRBV6-2 or TRBV6-3 and TRBJ2-7, with D perhaps matching TRBD1 (5 bases). Germline-derived CDR1 and CDR2 are MNHEY and SVGEGT. The CDR3 sequence is 14 residues long. With 3 bases removed from V and 0 bases from J, the gap between germline ends came to 9 bases. CDR3 amino acids: CASSYTGSSYEQYF. For the CDR3, the DNA is TGTGCCAGCAGTTATACAGGCAGCTCCTACGAGCAGTACTTC.

This chain connects TRBV5-1 to TRBJ1-1; the D is unclear. CDR1 is SGHRS and CDR2 is YFSETQ in the germline V gene. The CDR3 length is 13 residues. The V and J ends lost 2 bases and 1 base respectively, with 6 bases between them. The CDR3 nucleotides are TGCGCCAGCAGCTTCGGGGAGAACACTGAAGCTTTCTTT. Protein sequence: CASSFGENTEAFF.

V is TRBV4-1 and J is TRBJ1-2; D not resolved. Germline V gene lookup returns CDR1 MGHRA and CDR2 YSYEKL. Trimming removed 3 bases from V and 3 bases from J, with 17 bases in between. This CDR3 is 16 amino acids long. The CDR3: CASSQSEGRSHYGYTF. The CDR3 DNA sequence: TGCGCCAGCAGCCAGAGTGAGGGCAGAAGCCACTATGGCTACACCTTC.

The genes are TRBV6-2 or TRBV6-3 and TRBJ2-5; 8 nucleotides line up with TRBD2. V trimming: 5 bases; J trimming: 5 bases; junction bases outside the gene matches: 7. Germline CDR1 and CDR2: MNHEY and SVGEGT. The CDR3 is 14 residues long. Here the CDR3 reads CASSDPGRAETQYF. The CDR3 region has the DNA TGTGCCAGCAGTGACCCCGGGAGGGCGGAGACCCAGTACTTC.

This chain uses TRBV5-1 with TRBJ2-7, with D possibly matching TRBD1 (6 bases). CDR1 SGHRS and CDR2 YFSETQ come from the germline V gene. The CDR3 runs 15 residues. The germline V and J ends were trimmed by 4 bases and 3 bases, with 17 bases remaining between them. The CDR3 DNA sequence: TGCGCCAGCAGCCCTAAACGGACAGCCTACTACGAGCAGTACTTC. This translates into CASSPKRTAYYEQYF.

The chain combines TRBV9 with TRBJ1-5; D is unresolved. V lost 0 bases, J lost 0 bases, and 13 bases lay in between. From germline, CDR1 is SGDLS and CDR2 YYNGEE. This CDR3 spans 17 amino acids. CDR3: CASSVGSTTDSNQPQHF. Written as DNA, the CDR3 is TGTGCCAGCAGCGTAGGATCGACAACCGATAGCAATCAGCCCCAGCATTTT.

V is TRBV6-4 and J is TRBJ1-2; D remains ambiguous. Germline CDR1 and CDR2: MRHNA and SNTAGT. The CDR3 is 13 amino acids. The V and J ends lost 0 bases and 6 bases respectively, with 8 bases between them. The CDR3 nucleotides read TGTGCCAGCAGTGACTCTCAGTTCAATGGCTACACCTTC. Translating gives CASSDSQFNGYTF.

The chain has TRBV7-9 and TRBJ1-2; the match to TRBD1 covers 7 bases. Losses at the gene ends were 2 bases for V and 4 bases for J; bases not matched to a gene: 4. This CDR3 region has 14 residues. Germline CDR1 SEHNR, CDR2 FQNEAQ (reference sequence). Here the CDR3 DNA reads TGTGCCAGCAGCTTATCGACAGGGACCTATGGCTACACCTTC. Its translation is CASSLSTGTYGYTF. Using reference TRBV7-9 and TRBJ1-2 for the parts outside the CDR3, the full variable domain is DTGVSQNPRHKITKRGQNVTFRCDPISEHNRLYWYRQTLGQGPEFLTYFQNEAQLEKSRLLSDRFSAERPKGSFSTLEIQRTEQGDSAMYLCASSLSTGTYGYTFGSGTRLTVV.

Here the CDR3 reads CASSRIPGQGLKLFF. The CDR3 nucleotides read TGTGCCAGCAGTCGAATACCGGGACAGGGGTTAAAACTGTTTTTT. The chain joins TRBV2 to TRBJ1-4; 10 bases align to TRBD1. Germline V gene sequence: CDR1 SNHLY, CDR2 FYNNEI. The CDR3 extends over 15 amino acids. V lost 5 bases to trimming and J lost 10 bases; unmatched junction nucleotides: 10.

This sequence joins TRBV7-2 and TRBJ1-1; no definite D call. V was cut by 1 base and J by 6 bases, with 9 bases left in between. CDR1 and CDR2 from the germline V gene are SGHTA and FQGNSA. CDR3 length equals 13 residues. The CDR3 DNA follows: TGTGCCAGCAGCTTAGGCCGAGCTGCTGAAGCTTTCTTT. Residues: CASSLGRAAEAFF.

The V call is TRBV3-1 (or the pseudogene TRBV3-2), the J call TRBJ1-6, with a weak D call TRBD1 (6 bases). CDR3 length equals 17 residues. Germline CDR1 and CDR2: LGHDT and YNNKEL (reference sequence). Trimming left V 3 bases short and J 0 bases short, with 12 bases between. CDR3 in DNA: TGTGCCAGCAGCCAGAAACAGGGCCGCTCCTATAATTCACCCCTCCACTTT. Protein sequence: CASSQKQGRSYNSPLHF.

The gene calls are TRBV12-3 or TRBV12-4 and TRBJ1-2; 7 nucleotides line up with TRBD1. Trimming removed 6 bases from V and 5 bases from J; junction bases left unmatched: 6. The CDR3 has 13 amino acids. As DNA, the CDR3 is TGTGCCAGCAGCGAGGGACAGAATTATGGCTACACCTTC. Translation: CASSEGQNYGYTF.

This chain joins TRBV6-4 and TRBJ2-2, with D perhaps matching TRBD2 (5 bases). This CDR3 has 14 amino acids. The ends were cut back, 7 bases at V and 2 bases at J, with 11 bases in the middle. CDR1 is MRHNA and CDR2 is SNTAGT in the germline V gene. The CDR3 spells CASTAGINTGELFF. The CDR3 nucleotides are TGTGCCAGCACGGCCGGGATAAACACCGGGGAGCTGTTTTTT.

This clone has a handful of counts. The chain recombines TRBV25-1 with TRBJ1-1, with 7 bases identical to TRBD1. Germline V gene data show CDR1 as MGHDK and CDR2 as SYGVNS. V trimming: 3 bases; J trimming: 7 bases; junction bases outside the gene matches: 11. There are 15 residues in the CDR3. This CDR3 is CASSDFTRDRDEAFF. In nucleotides, the CDR3 is TGTGCCAGCAGTGACTTCACCCGGGACAGAGATGAAGCTTTCTTT. Combining the CDR3 with reference TRBV25-1 and TRBJ1-1 gives the whole variable domain EADIYQTPRYLVIGTGKKITLECSQTMGHDKMYWYQQDPGMELHLIHYSYGVNSTEKGDLSSESTVSRIRTEHFPLTLESARPSHTSQYLCASSDFTRDRDEAFFGQGTRLTVV.

As regards this clone: Other DNA sequences in this specimen translate into the identical CDR3. This chain connects TRBV6-5 to TRBJ1-1; D is ambiguous. The V gene's germline CDR1 is MNHEY and CDR2 SVGAGI. The length of the CDR3 is 13 residues. The V gene lost 6 bases and the J gene lost 4 bases, with 12 bases spanning the gap. The CDR3 sequence: CASRNPRGTEAFF. The CDR3 DNA sequence: TGTGCCAGCAGAAACCCAAGAGGCACTGAAGCTTTCTTT.

The chain is built from TRBV5-8 and TRBJ1-6, with no clear D. V was trimmed by 0 bases and J by 0 bases, leaving 4 bases between them. This CDR3 has 15 amino acids. In germline, CDR1 is SGHTS, CDR2 YDEGEE. The CDR3 DNA sequence: TGTGCCAGCAGCTTGGAGAGCTCCTATAATTCACCCCTCCACTTT. Translation: CASSLESSYNSPLHF.

The chain recombines TRBV28 with TRBJ1-6; 8 positions match TRBD1. V gave up 2 bases and J gave up 3 bases; unmatched junction bases: 9. This CDR3 contains 18 residues. The germline CDR1 and CDR2 sequences are MDHEN and SYDVKM. This chain's CDR3 is CASSLGQGAWSYNSPLHF. CDR3 coding DNA: TGTGCCAGCAGTTTAGGGCAGGGGGCTTGGAGCTATAATTCACCCCTCCACTTT.

This rearrangement joins TRBV19 to TRBJ1-5; TRBD1 might be the D (6 bases). This CDR3 is 17 amino acids long. Per the germline V gene, CDR1 is LNHDA and CDR2 is SQIVND (reference sequence). Trimming stripped 6 bases from V and 5 bases from J, with 23 bases between. CDR3 sequence (DNA): TGTGCCAGTAGCCTCCCCTTGGGGGCGGGAGGAGATCAGCCCCAGCATTTT. Translated, it gives CASSLPLGAGGDQPQHF.

The chain couples TRBV4-2 to TRBJ2-2, with 14 bases matching TRBD2. The CDR3 spans 18 residues. CDR1 and CDR2 from the germline V gene are LGHNA and YNFKEQ. Losses at the gene ends were 5 bases for V and 5 bases for J; bases not matched to a gene: 10. The chain's CDR3 is CASSNPGTSGGLTGELFF. The CDR3 nucleotides read TGTGCCAGCAGCAATCCCGGGACTAGCGGGGGACTGACCGGGGAGCTGTTTTTT.

The CDR3, as DNA: TGTGCCAGTACCCCAAATGAGGTCCGCTATGGCTACACCTTC. This sequence encodes CASTPNEVRYGYTF. The J gene is TRBJ1-2, the V gene TRBV19; D uncertain. This CDR3 has 14 amino acids. Germline CDR1 LNHDA, CDR2 SQIVND (reference sequence). V was pared by 7 bases and J by 4 bases, with 16 bases between.

The rearrangement uses TRBV19 and TRBJ2-2, with TRBD1 as a possible D gene (6 bases). This CDR3 has 14 residues. V was cut by 6 bases and J by 1 base, with 9 bases left in between. Germline CDR1 reads LNHDA; CDR2 reads SQIVND (reference sequence). CDR3 amino acids: CASRIQGNTGELFF. In nucleotides, the CDR3 is TGTGCCAGTAGGATACAGGGGAACACCGGGGAGCTGTTTTTT.

The rearrangement links TRBV5-1 to TRBJ1-5; D unresolved. The CDR3 loop spans 16 amino acids. From germline, CDR1 is SGHRS and CDR2 YFSETQ. Trimming pared 0 bases from V and 0 bases from J, leaving 10 bases between. The DNA of the CDR3 is TGCGCCAGCAGCTTGGAGGCAGGCAATAGCAATCAGCCCCAGCATTTT. It codes for CASSLEAGNSNQPQHF.

This chain connects TRBV18 to TRBJ1-6, with 7 bases identical to TRBD1. The CDR3 has 15 amino acids. The germline V gene encodes CDR1 KGHSH and CDR2 LQKENI. V dropped 1 base and J dropped 8; count of bases not matched to a gene: 5. CDR3 loop: CASSPLQGKDSPLHF. The CDR3 nucleotides read TGTGCCAGCTCACCACTACAGGGGAAGGATTCACCCCTCCACTTT.